This T cell receptor beta chain derives from a study of blood T cell repertoires in COVID-19. Study-wide background: The United States, Italy and Spain were the sources of the acute and convalescent COVID-19 samples. In each case, the material was cDNA or gDNA derived from T cells, B-cell-depleted T cells, or PBMCs.

CDR3 length equals 14 residues. Per the germline V gene, CDR1 is DFQATT and CDR2 is SNEGSKA (reference sequence). The germline V and J ends were trimmed by 6 bases and 2 bases, with 14 bases remaining between them. In the authors' methods: Amplification with reference gene primers provided the estimates of nucleated cell counts. Repertoires were generated with immunoSEQ multiplex PCR, while TCRdb's copy carries only in-frame clones and drops some. V and J calls and clone size are as listed in that table; D and trimming were resolved from the DNA. This sample has approximately 240,000 clones, with about 82% found just once.

Sequenced input: peripheral blood. V usage is TRBV20-1 and J usage is TRBJ2-4; D is perhaps TRBD2 (5 bases). This receptor was obtained from a woman in her sixties or seventies with active or convalescent COVID-19. CDR3 sequence reads: CSASRRRSKNIQYF. In DNA, the CDR3 is TGCAGTGCGAGTAGGAGGCGATCCAAAAACATTCAGTACTTC.